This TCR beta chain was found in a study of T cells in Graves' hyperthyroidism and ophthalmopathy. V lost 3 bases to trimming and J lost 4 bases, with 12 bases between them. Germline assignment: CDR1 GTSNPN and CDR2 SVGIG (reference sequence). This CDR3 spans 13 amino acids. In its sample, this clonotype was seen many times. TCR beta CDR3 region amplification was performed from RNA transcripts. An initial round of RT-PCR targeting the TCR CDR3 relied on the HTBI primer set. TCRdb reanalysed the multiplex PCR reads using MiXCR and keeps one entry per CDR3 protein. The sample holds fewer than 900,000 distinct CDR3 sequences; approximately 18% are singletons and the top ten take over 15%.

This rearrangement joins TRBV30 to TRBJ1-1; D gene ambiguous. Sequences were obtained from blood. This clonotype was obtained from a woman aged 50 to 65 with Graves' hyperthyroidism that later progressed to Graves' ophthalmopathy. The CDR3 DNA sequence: TGTGCCTGGAGGGTCCCGGGAATCACTGAAGCTTTCTTT. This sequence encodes CAWRVPGITEAFF.